The 28 T cell receptor beta chains listed next were all sequenced from one sample in a study of vaccination and CD4 T cells after COVID-19. Cultured CD4+ T cells had their DNA profiled by the Oncomine TCR Beta short-read assay. TCRdb passed the PCR reads through MiXCR, listing each CDR3 protein once. Here the sample spans about 15,000 distinct CDR3 sequences, more than 55% being singletons. Treatment noted: approximately 10-day PBMC culture with coronavirus spike peptide pools or control peptides (ViraFEST assay). These receptors have no known antigen. The specimen was CD4+ T cells from blood, cultured in vitro. The receptors derive from a human donor who had recovered from COVID-19.

CDR3: CASTKGGTSNYGYTF. The CDR3 DNA reads TGTGCCAGCACTAAAGGGGGGACAAGTAACTATGGCTACACCTTC. This chain connects TRBV28 to TRBJ1-2; perhaps TRBD1 as D (6 bases). The V end lost 7 bases, the J end lost 1 base, and 16 bases lay between the germline ends. This CDR3 spans 15 amino acids. Germline lookup yields CDR1 MDHEN and CDR2 SYDVKM.

The rearrangement uses TRBV14 and TRBJ1-1; D is ambiguous. This CDR3 region has 13 residues. CDR1 is SGHDN and CDR2 is FVKESK in the germline V gene. V lost 4 bases and J 0 bases, leaving 6 bases between the germline ends. This CDR3 reads CASSPHLNTEAFF. The CDR3 DNA follows: TGTGCCAGCAGCCCCCACTTGAACACTGAAGCTTTCTTT. The entire variable domain, with the rest obtained from reference TRBV14 and TRBJ1-1, is as follows: EAGVTQFPSHSVIEKGQTVTLRCDPISGHDNLYWYRRVMGKEIKFLLHFVKESKQDESGMPNNRFLAERTGGTYSTLKVQPAELEDSGVYFCASSPHLNTEAFFGQGTRLTVV.

This clonotype was recorded a few times. The chain carries TRBV2 and TRBJ1-1; TRBD1 might be the D (6 bases). CDR1 and CDR2 (germline): SNHLY, FYNNEI. This CDR3 has 15 residues. V lost 4 bases, J lost 6 bases, and 18 bases lay in between. The CDR3: CASSVSRGADAEAFF. The CDR3, as DNA: TGTGCCAGCAGTGTTTCAAGGGGGGCTGATGCTGAAGCTTTCTTT.

This clonotype appeared a few times. V usage is TRBV6-4 and J usage is TRBJ2-3, with a weak D call TRBD2 (5 bases). V was cut by 3 bases and J by 1 base, with 5 bases left in between. This CDR3 has 13 amino acids. Germline V gene sequence: CDR1 MRHNA, CDR2 SNTAGT. The CDR3 nucleotides read TGTGCCAGCAGTGAAGCGGGCACAGATACGCAGTATTTT. Translating gives CASSEAGTDTQYF.

The chain uses TRBV5-1 and TRBJ1-5; 8 nucleotides align to TRBD1. The trim removed 4 bases at V and 0 bases at J, leaving 15 bases unmatched. The CDR3 is made up of 19 amino acids. Germline assignment: CDR1 SGHRS and CDR2 YFSETQ. The CDR3 region is CASSPSTGGLHLSNQPQHF. The CDR3 nucleotides read TGCGCCAGCAGCCCGAGTACAGGGGGATTACACCTTAGCAATCAGCCCCAGCATTTT.

The V and J genes are TRBV12-3 or TRBV12-4 and TRBJ1-2, with TRBD1 identical over 10 bases. The CDR3 spans 14 residues. With 6 bases clipped from V and 7 bases from J, the junction kept 8 bases outside the gene matches. The CDR3 DNA follows: TGTGCCAGCAGCCGCGACAGGGGGCACGCTGGCTACACCTTC. It is translated as CASSRDRGHAGYTF.

The V and J genes are TRBV12-3 or TRBV12-4 and TRBJ2-5, with 9 bases matching TRBD1. CDR3 length equals 14 residues. The V and J ends lost 5 bases and 5 bases, in that order; junction bases with no gene match: 6. The CDR3 reads CASSQQGAVETQYF. As DNA, the CDR3 is TGTGCCAGCAGTCAACAGGGGGCTGTGGAGACCCAGTACTTC.

This clonotype was recorded a few times. V usage is TRBV6-1 and J usage is TRBJ1-5; TRBD1 aligns across 8 bases. The J segment lost 2 bases and the V segment lost 7 bases, leaving 1 base of the junction unmatched. Germline V gene sequence: CDR1 MNHNS, CDR2 SASEGT. CDR3 length equals 13 residues. The CDR3 DNA sequence: TGTGCCAGCATGGGACAGGGCAATCAGCCCCAGCATTTT. Translating it yields CASMGQGNQPQHF.

CDR3 residues: CASSQEVSSSSYNSPLHF. CDR3 coding DNA: TGCGCCAGCAGCCAAGAAGTCAGCTCGAGCTCCTATAATTCACCCCTCCACTTT. The genes are TRBV4-1 and TRBJ1-6; D gene ambiguous. Looked up from germline, CDR1 is MGHRA and CDR2 is YSYEKL. V lost 0 bases and J lost 0, with 12 bases in between. This CDR3 spans 18 amino acids.

The chain couples TRBV4-1 to TRBJ2-7, with 7 bases that match TRBD2. CDR1 is MGHRA and CDR2 is YSYEKL in the germline V gene. Trimming cost V 4 bases and J 0 bases; bases outside gene matches: 3. This CDR3 is 14 amino acids long. Written as DNA, the CDR3 is TGCGCCAGCAGCCCCCGGACTAGCTCCTACGAGCAGTACTTC. Translated, it gives CASSPRTSSYEQYF.

This clonotype was detected only a few times. This rearrangement joins TRBV10-3 to TRBJ1-5; no clear D gene. CDR1 ENHRY and CDR2 SYGVKD come from the germline V gene. V lost 0 bases and J lost 0, with 9 bases in between. The CDR3 extends over 16 amino acids. CDR3 residues: CAISESRGNSNQPQHF. CDR3 nucleotide sequence: TGTGCCATCAGTGAGTCGCGGGGAAATAGCAATCAGCCCCAGCATTTT.

The chain recombines TRBV25-1 with TRBJ1-1; D gene ambiguous. Germline CDR1 is MGHDK and CDR2 is SYGVNS. The V end was cut by 3 bases, the J end by 3 bases, with 11 bases between. The CDR3 has 14 residues. The CDR3 loop is CASSEHSGHTEAFF. The CDR3 coding sequence is TGTGCCAGCAGTGAGCATTCAGGACACACTGAAGCTTTCTTT.

The chain is built from TRBV6-1 and TRBJ1-1, with a weak D call TRBD1 (5 bases). V lost 2 bases and J lost 12, with 13 bases in between. The CDR3 has 12 residues. Germline V gene lookup returns CDR1 MNHNS and CDR2 SASEGT. As DNA, the CDR3 is TGTGCCAGCAGTGAAAGGGCAGGGTTTCCTTTCTTT. Translated: CASSERAGFPFF.

V is TRBV30 and J is TRBJ2-5, with 8 bases matching TRBD2. V was clipped by 4 bases and J by 1 base; unmatched bases: 8. Germline CDR1 reads GTSNPN; CDR2 reads SVGIG (reference sequence). The CDR3 is 15 residues long. The CDR3 nucleotides are TGTGCCTGGACGGGGGGGCGGAGTTTCCAAGAGACCCAGTACTTC. Amino acids: CAWTGGRSFQETQYF.

This clonotype showed up just a few times. V is TRBV5-1 and J is TRBJ2-7; D tentatively fits TRBD1 or TRBD2 (5 bases each). CDR1 SGHRS and CDR2 YFSETQ come from the germline V gene. The CDR3 covers 13 residues. V lost 3 bases and J 3 bases, leaving 10 bases between the germline ends. CDR3 bases: TGCGCCAGCAGCTCGGGACGGGGCTACGAGCAGTACTTC. Translated, it gives CASSSGRGYEQYF.

V is TRBV7-9 and J is TRBJ2-1; TRBD2 matches at 13 bases. The CDR3 runs 15 residues. Per the germline V gene, CDR1 is SEHNR and CDR2 is FQNEAQ (reference sequence). V was pared by 9 bases and J by 12 bases, with 14 bases of the junction left unmatched. The CDR3, as DNA: TGTGCCAGTTTCCTCACTAGCGGGAGGGCCCGGGGGCAGTTCTTC. Translated: CASFLTSGRARGQFF.

V gene TRBV5-1 combines with J gene TRBJ1-5; D ambiguous. The germline V and J ends were trimmed by 5 bases and 6 bases, with 18 bases remaining between them. The CDR3 totals 15 residues. Germline CDR1 reads SGHRS; CDR2 reads YFSETQ. Written as DNA, the CDR3 is TGCGCCAGCAGGAACACACCGTTGGATGGTCAGCCCCAGCATTTT. It specifies CASRNTPLDGQPQHF.

This clonotype was picked up a small number of times. J is TRBJ1-1 and V is TRBV19; D is possibly TRBD1 (5 bases). The CDR3 runs 16 residues. Trimming removed 4 bases at V and 1 base at J, with 16 bases between. CDR1 and CDR2 from the germline V gene are LNHDA and SQIVND (reference sequence). The CDR3 sequence: CASSTLGMGGNTEAFF. In nucleotides, the CDR3 is TGTGCCAGTAGTACTCTCGGGATGGGGGGGAACACTGAAGCTTTCTTT.

In its sample, this clonotype was seen a few times. The rearrangement uses TRBV7-6 and TRBJ1-6; no clear D. Germline lookup yields CDR1 SGHVS and CDR2 FNYEAQ. With 3 bases removed from V and 9 bases from J, the gap between germline ends came to 15 bases. The CDR3 runs to 15 residues. The CDR3 DNA follows: TGTGCCAGCAGCTTGGAGGCCTCGGCTAGTTCACCCCTCCACTTT. Protein sequence: CASSLEASASSPLHF.

The chain uses TRBV20-1 and TRBJ2-1; D perhaps matches TRBD2 (6 bases). Germline V gene data show CDR1 as DFQATT and CDR2 as SNEGSKA (reference sequence). This CDR3 region has 15 residues. V was cut by 1 base and J by 3 bases, with 13 bases left in between. CDR3 loop: CSARAPGLVYNEQFF. In nucleotides, the CDR3 is TGCAGTGCTAGAGCCCCGGGACTGGTCTACAATGAGCAGTTCTTC.

V and J are TRBV24-1 and TRBJ2-3; 10 positions agree with TRBD2. V shed 5 bases and J 6 bases; nucleotides not matched to a gene: 10. CDR3 length: 16 amino acids. The germline CDR1 and CDR2 sequences are KGHDR and SFDVKD. CDR3 in amino acids: CATSVQTSGMLDTQYF. For the CDR3, the DNA is TGTGCCACCAGTGTCCAAACTAGCGGGATGCTTGATACGCAGTATTTT.

The V and J genes are TRBV11-2 and TRBJ2-6; no clear D gene. V was cut by 2 bases and J by 4 bases, with 3 bases left in between. The CDR3 spans 13 residues. Germline V gene data show CDR1 as SGHAT and CDR2 as FQNNGV. The CDR3: CASSLSGANVLTF. CDR3 DNA sequence: TGTGCCAGCAGCTTATCCGGGGCCAACGTCCTGACTTTC.

This rearrangement joins TRBV28 to TRBJ1-5; 9 positions match TRBD1. Germline trimming cut 6 bases from V and 4 bases from J; bases unmatched to any gene: 7. Germline lookup yields CDR1 MDHEN and CDR2 SYDVKM. The CDR3 length is 15 residues. Here the CDR3 DNA reads TGTGCCAGCAGCTTCCGGGACAGGGTGAATCAGCCCCAGCATTTT. Protein: CASSFRDRVNQPQHF.

A note on this clonotype: A junction end diverges from the germline sequence, so it may reflect a read error. This chain joins TRBV5-1 and TRBJ2-7, with no clear D. Germline lookup yields CDR1 SGHRS and CDR2 YFSETQ. The CDR3 is made up of 14 amino acids. CDR3 DNA sequence: TGCGCCAGCAGCTGGGCCGGGTCCTCCCACGAGCAGTACTTC. Protein sequence: CASSWAGSSHEQYF.

The chain joins TRBV24-1 to TRBJ2-2; TRBD1 might be the D (7 bases). Per germline, CDR1 KGHDR and CDR2 SFDVKD. This CDR3 has 16 residues. The V and J ends lost 4 bases and 4 bases respectively, with 15 bases between them. Here the CDR3 reads CATSDPGQEGTGELFF. In DNA, the CDR3 is TGTGCCACCAGTGACCCCGGACAGGAGGGCACCGGGGAGCTGTTTTTT.

This chain connects TRBV7-8 to TRBJ1-2; D may be TRBD1 (5 bases). V lost 5 bases and J lost 4, with 14 bases in between. The germline CDR1 and CDR2 sequences are SGHVS and FQNEAQ. The CDR3 spans 14 residues. CDR3 sequence (DNA): TGTGCCAGCAGCCATCGGGACCCGACCTATGGCTACACCTTC. This codes for CASSHRDPTYGYTF.

This clonotype was detected a few times. This chain connects TRBV27 to TRBJ1-6, with a tentative D call TRBD1 (6 bases). The V end was cut by 7 bases, the J end by 4 bases, with 17 bases between. CDR3 size: 16 residues. Per germline, CDR1 MNHEY and CDR2 SMNVEV (reference sequence). CDR3 region: CASTYRVSGYNSPLHF. The CDR3 bases are TGTGCCAGCACATACAGGGTATCCGGTTATAATTCACCCCTCCACTTT.

The gene calls are TRBV18 and TRBJ1-6; D unclear. The V end lost 4 bases, the J end lost 8 bases, and 9 bases lay between the germline ends. Germline CDR1 and CDR2: KGHSH and LQKENI. This CDR3 is 13 amino acids long. CDR3 bases: TGTGCCAGCTCACAGGGAAGGGATTCACCCCTCCACTTT. Encoded protein: CASSQGRDSPLHF.